Reported below is one T cell receptor (beta chain). Profiling relied on immunoSEQ multiplex PCR, and the TCRdb table lists in-frame clones only, not all of them. The repertoire holds some 21,000 clones, with around 87% as singletons. The source of the sample is a study of untreated major depressive disorder. CD4+ T cells were isolated from thawed PBMCs by magnetic negative selection. The clonotype was recovered from a woman in her 30s in good health. Sequencing used CD4+ T cells from PBMCs.

CDR3 sequence: CASSPWTVNTEAFF. The CDR3 bases are TGTGCCAGCAGCCCATGGACGGTGAACACTGAAGCTTTCTTT. The V call is TRBV5-8, the J call TRBJ1-1, with D uncertain. V lost 4 bases and J 0 bases, leaving 10 bases between the germline ends. The CDR3 contains 14 residues. Looked up from germline, CDR1 is SGHTS and CDR2 is YDEGEE.